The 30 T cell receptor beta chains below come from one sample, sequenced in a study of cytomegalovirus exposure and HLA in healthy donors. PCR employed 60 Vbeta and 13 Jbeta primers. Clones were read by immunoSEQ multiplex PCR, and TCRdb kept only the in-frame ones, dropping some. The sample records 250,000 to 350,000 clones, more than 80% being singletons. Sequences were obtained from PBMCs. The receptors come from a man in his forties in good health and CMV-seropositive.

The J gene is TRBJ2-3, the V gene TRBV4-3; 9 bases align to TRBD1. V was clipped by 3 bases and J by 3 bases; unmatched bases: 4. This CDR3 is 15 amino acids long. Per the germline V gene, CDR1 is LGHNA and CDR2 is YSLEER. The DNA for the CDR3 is TGCGCCAGCAGCCAGGAGACAGGGGGAACAGATACGCAGTATTTT. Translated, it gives CASSQETGGTDTQYF.

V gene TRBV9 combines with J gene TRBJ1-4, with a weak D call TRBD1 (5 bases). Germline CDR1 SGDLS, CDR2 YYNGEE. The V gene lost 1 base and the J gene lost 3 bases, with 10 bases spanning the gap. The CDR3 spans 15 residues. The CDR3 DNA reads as TGTGCCAGCAGCGTATACTGGGGGGCTAATGAAAAACTGTTTTTT. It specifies CASSVYWGANEKLFF.

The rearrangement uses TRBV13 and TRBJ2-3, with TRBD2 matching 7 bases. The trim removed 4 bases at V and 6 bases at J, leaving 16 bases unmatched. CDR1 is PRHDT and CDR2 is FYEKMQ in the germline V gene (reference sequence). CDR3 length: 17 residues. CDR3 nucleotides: TGTGCCAGCAGCTCCGCCCCTCTAGCGGAAGGGGTGGATACGCAGTATTTT. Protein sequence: CASSSAPLAEGVDTQYF. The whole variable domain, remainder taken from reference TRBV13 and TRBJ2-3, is AAGVIQSPRHLIKEKRETATLKCYPIPRHDTVYWYQQGPGQDPQFLISFYEKMQSDKGSIPDRFSAQQFSDYHSELNMSSLELGDSALYFCASSSAPLAEGVDTQYFGPGTRLTVL.

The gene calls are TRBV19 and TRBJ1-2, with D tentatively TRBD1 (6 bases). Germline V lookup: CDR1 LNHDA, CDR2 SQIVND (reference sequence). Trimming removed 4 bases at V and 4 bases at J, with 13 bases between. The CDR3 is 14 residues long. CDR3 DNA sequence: TGTGCCAGTAGTACCTGGACAGAAATCTATGGCTACACCTTC. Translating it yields CASSTWTEIYGYTF.

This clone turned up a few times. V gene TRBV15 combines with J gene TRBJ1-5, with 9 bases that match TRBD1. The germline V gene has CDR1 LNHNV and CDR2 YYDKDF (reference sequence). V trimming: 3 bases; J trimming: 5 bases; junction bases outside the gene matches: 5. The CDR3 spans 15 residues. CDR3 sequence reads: CATSRDTGGYQPQHF. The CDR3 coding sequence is TGTGCCACCAGCAGGGATACAGGGGGCTATCAGCCCCAGCATTTT.

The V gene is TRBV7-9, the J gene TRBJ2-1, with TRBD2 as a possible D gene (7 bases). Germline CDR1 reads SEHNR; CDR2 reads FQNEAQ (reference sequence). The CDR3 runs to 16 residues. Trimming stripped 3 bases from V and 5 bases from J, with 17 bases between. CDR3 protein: CASSFLRGEGNNEQFF. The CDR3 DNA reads TGTGCCAGCAGCTTCCTTAGGGGGGAGGGGAACAATGAGCAGTTCTTC. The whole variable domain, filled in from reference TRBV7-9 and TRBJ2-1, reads DTGVSQNPRHKITKRGQNVTFRCDPISEHNRLYWYRQTLGQGPEFLTYFQNEAQLEKSRLLSDRFSAERPKGSFSTLEIQRTEQGDSAMYLCASSFLRGEGNNEQFFGPGTRLTVL.

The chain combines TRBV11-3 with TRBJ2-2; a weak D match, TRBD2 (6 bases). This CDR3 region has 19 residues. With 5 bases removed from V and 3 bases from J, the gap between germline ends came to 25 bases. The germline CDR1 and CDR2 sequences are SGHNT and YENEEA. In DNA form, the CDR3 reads TGTGCCAGCAGCACCCCCCTGGTTGGCGGAGGGTTCCACACCGGGGAGCTGTTTTTT. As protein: CASSTPLVGGGFHTGELFF.

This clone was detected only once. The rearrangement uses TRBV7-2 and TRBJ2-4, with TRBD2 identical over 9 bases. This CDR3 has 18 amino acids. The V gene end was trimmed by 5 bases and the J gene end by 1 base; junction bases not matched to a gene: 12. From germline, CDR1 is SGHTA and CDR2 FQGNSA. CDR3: CASSLRGGAGGAKNIQYF. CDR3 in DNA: TGTGCCAGCAGCCTTCGGGGTGGGGCGGGAGGGGCCAAAAACATTCAGTACTTC.

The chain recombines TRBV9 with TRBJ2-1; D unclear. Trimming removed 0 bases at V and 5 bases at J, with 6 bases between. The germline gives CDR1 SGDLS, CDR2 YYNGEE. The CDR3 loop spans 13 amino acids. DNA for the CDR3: TGTGCCAGCAGCGTAGTCCTAAACAATGAGCAGTTCTTC. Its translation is CASSVVLNNEQFF.

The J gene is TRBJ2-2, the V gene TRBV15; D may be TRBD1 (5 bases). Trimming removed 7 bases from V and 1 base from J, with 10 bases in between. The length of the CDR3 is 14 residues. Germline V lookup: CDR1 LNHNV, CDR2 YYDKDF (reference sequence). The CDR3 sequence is CATKATENTGELFF. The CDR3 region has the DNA TGTGCCACCAAAGCGACAGAGAACACCGGGGAGCTGTTTTTT.

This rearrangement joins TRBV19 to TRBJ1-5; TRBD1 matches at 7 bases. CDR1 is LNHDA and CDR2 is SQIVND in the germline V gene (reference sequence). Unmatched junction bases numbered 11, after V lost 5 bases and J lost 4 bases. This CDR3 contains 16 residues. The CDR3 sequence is CASSVLEGARNQPQHF. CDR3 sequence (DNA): TGTGCCAGTAGTGTCCTGGAGGGGGCGCGGAATCAGCCCCAGCATTTT.

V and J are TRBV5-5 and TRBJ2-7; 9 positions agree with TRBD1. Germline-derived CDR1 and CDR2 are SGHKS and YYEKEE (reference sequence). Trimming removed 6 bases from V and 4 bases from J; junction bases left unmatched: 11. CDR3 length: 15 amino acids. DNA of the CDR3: TGTGCCAGCATCGGGGGAGGAGGACAGGGGTACGAGCAGTACTTC. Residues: CASIGGGGQGYEQYF.

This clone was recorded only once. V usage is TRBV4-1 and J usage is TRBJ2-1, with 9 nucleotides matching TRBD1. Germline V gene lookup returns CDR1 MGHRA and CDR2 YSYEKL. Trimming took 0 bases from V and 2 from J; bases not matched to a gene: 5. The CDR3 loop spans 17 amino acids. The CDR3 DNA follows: TGCGCCAGCAGCCAAGATGGGACAGGGCTTGCCTACAATGAGCAGTTCTTC. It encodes CASSQDGTGLAYNEQFF.

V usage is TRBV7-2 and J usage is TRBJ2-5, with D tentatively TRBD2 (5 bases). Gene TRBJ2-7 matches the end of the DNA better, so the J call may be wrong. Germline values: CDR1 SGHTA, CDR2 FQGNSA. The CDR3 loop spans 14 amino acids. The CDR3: CASSFDSDYYEQYF. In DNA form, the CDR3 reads TGTGCCAGCAGCTTTGATAGCGACTACTACGAGCAGTACTTC.

The CDR3 coding sequence is TGTGCCAGCAGGCGGCTCCTGAACACTGAAGCTTTCTTT. Its translation is CASRRLLNTEAFF. The chain couples TRBV6-5 to TRBJ1-1; D is uncertain. Germline V gives CDR1 MNHEY, CDR2 SVGAGI. Trimming cost V 6 bases and J 0 bases, with 8 bases left between them. The CDR3 has 13 residues.

The CDR3 DNA reads TGTGCCAGCAGTCTAGCGGGAGATATTTACAATGAGCAGTTCTTC. It encodes CASSLAGDIYNEQFF. The genes are TRBV2 and TRBJ2-1, with 10 bases that match TRBD2. Germline trimming cut 5 bases from V and 4 bases from J; bases unmatched to any gene: 5. The CDR3 contains 15 residues. Germline V lookup: CDR1 SNHLY, CDR2 FYNNEI. Full variable domain (rest looked up from reference TRBV2 and TRBJ2-1): EPEVTQTPSHQVTQMGQEVILRCVPISNHLYFYWYRQILGQKVEFLVSFYNNEISEKSEIFDDQFSVERPDGSNFTLKIRSTKLEDSAMYFCASSLAGDIYNEQFFGPGTRLTVL.

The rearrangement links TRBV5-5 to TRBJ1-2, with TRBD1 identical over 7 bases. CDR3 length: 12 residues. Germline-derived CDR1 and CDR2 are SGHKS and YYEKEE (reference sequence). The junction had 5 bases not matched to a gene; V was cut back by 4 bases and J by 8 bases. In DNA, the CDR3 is TGTGCCAGCAGCCAACAGGGGAAGGGCTACACCTTC. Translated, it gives CASSQQGKGYTF.

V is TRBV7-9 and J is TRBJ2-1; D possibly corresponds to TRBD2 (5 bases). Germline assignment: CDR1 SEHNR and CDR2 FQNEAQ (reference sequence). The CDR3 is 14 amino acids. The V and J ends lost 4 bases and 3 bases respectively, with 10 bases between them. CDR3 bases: TGTGCCAGCAGCTCCACTAGTTTCTACAATGAGCAGTTCTTC. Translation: CASSSTSFYNEQFF.

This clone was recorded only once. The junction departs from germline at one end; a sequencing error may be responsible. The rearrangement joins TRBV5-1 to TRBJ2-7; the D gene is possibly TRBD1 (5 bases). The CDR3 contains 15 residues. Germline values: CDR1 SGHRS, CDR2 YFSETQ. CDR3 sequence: CASSLEPQGNYEQYF. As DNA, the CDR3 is TGCGCCAGCAGTTTGGAGCCCCAGGGTAACTACGAGCAGTACTTC.

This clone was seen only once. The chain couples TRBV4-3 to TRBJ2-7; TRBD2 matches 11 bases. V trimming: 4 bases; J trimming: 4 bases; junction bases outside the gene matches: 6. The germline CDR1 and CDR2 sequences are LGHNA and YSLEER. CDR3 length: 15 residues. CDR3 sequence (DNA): TGCGCCAGCAGCCCTACTAGCGGGAGTAGTTACGAGCAGTACTTC. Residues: CASSPTSGSSYEQYF.

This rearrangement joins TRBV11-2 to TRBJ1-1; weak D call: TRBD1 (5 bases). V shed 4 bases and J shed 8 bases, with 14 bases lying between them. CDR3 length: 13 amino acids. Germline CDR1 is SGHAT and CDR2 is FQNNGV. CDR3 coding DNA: TGTGCCAGCAGCTGGCAGGGACGGGGGGAAGCTTTCTTT. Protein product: CASSWQGRGEAFF.

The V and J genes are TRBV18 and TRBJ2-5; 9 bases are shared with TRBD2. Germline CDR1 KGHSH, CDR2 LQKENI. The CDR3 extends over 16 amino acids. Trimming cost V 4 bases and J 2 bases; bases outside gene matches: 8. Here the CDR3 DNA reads TGTGCCAGCTCACTCGTAGCGGGAGAGGTACAAGAGACCCAGTACTTC. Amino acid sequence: CASSLVAGEVQETQYF.

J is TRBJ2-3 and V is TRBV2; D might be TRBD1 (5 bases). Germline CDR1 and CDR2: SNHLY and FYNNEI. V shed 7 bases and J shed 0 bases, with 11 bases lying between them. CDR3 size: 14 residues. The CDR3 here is CASTLGASTDTQYF. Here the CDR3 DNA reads TGTGCCAGCACCTTAGGGGCTAGCACAGATACGCAGTATTTT.

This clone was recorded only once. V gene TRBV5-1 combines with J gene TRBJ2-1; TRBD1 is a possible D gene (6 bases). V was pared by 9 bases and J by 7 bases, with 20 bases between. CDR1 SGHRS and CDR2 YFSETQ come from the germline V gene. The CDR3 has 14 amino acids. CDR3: CANIQGMPGNEQFF. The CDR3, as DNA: TGCGCCAACATTCAGGGGATGCCCGGAAATGAGCAGTTCTTC.

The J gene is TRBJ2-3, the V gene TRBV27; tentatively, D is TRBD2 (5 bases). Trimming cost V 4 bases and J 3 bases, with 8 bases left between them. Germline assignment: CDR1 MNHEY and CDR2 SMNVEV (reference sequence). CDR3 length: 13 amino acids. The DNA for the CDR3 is TGTGCCAGCAGTTCTCCGGGAACAGATACGCAGTATTTT. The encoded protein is CASSSPGTDTQYF.

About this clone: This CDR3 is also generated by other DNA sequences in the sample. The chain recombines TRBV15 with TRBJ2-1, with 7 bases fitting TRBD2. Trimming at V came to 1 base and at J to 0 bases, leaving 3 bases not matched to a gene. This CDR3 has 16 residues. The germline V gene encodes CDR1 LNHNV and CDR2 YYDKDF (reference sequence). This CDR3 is CATSRAGGSSYNEQFF. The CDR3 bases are TGTGCCACCAGCAGAGCTGGCGGGAGCTCCTACAATGAGCAGTTCTTC.

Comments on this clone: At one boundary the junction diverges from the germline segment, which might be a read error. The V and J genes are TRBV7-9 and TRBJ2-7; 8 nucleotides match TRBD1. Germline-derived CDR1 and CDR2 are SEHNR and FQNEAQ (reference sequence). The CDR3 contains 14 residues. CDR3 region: CSSSLGQGLYEQYF. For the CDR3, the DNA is TGTTCCAGCAGCTTAGGACAGGGACTCTACGAGCAGTACTTC.

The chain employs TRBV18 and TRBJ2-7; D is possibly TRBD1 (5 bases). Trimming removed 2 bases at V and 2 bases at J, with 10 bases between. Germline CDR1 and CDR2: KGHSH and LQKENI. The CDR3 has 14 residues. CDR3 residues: CASSPGRAAYEQYF. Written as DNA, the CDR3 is TGTGCCAGCTCACCAGGCAGGGCGGCCTACGAGCAGTACTTC.

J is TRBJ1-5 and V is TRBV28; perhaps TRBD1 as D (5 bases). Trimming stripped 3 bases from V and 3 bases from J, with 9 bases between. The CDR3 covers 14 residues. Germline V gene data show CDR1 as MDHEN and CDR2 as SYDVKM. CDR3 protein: CASSLGLNNQPQHF. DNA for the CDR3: TGTGCCAGCAGTTTGGGACTGAACAATCAGCCCCAGCATTTT.

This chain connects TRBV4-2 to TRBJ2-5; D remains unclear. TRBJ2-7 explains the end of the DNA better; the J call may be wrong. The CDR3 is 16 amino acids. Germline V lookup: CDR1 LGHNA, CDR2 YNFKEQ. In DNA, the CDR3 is TGTGCCAGCAGCCAAGTGACCGGAGTCGGTACCTACGAGCAGTACTTC. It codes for CASSQVTGVGTYEQYF.